The rows below give T cell receptor beta chains drawn from one sample of a study of blood T cell repertoires in COVID-19. Assay used: immunoSEQ multiplex PCR; TCRdb lists only in-frame clones, some missing. The repertoire holds approximately 70,000 clones, with roughly nine tenths as singletons. Sequences were obtained from peripheral blood. The receptors were sampled from a man in his fifties with COVID-19, enrolled during active disease. CDR3s include the opening cysteine and the closing phenylalanine or tryptophan. A D gene is named only where the DNA matches it firmly. Not every row has a clone size; where given, it reads once, few, many or a size class.

size,D,V,J,CDR3,DNA
.,TRBD1,TRBV4-1,TRBJ1-1,CASSQADREGTEAFF,TGCGCCAGCAGCCAAGCGGACAGGGAAGGCACTGAAGCTTTCTTT
.,.,TRBV11-2,TRBJ2-1,CASSFLQRDNEQFF,TGTGCCAGCAGCTTCCTTCAGAGGGACAATGAGCAGTTCTTC
.,TRBD2,TRBV24-1,TRBJ2-1,CATSDPQLRLAGGHNEQFF,TGTGCCACCAGTGATCCACAACTTAGACTAGCGGGAGGTCACAATGAGCAGTTCTTC
.,.,TRBV9,TRBJ1-6,CASSFQGSSPLHF,TGTGCCAGCAGCTTCCAGGGGAGTTCACCCCTCCACTTT
.,.,TRBV7-9,TRBJ1-4,CASSGGALTNEKLFF,TGTGCCAGCAGCGGAGGCGCCTTAACTAATGAAAAACTGTTTTTT
once,.,TRBV4-1,TRBJ1-4,CASSQVLIDRPNEKLFF,TGCGCCAGCAGCCAAGTTTTAATCGACAGACCAAATGAAAAACTGTTTTTT
.,.,TRBV5-4,TRBJ2-5,CASSLGSLQETQYF,TGTGCCAGCAGCTTGGGTTCCTTACAAGAGACCCAGTACTTC
.,.,TRBV7-3,TRBJ2-1,CASSLDSTYNEQFF,TGTGCCAGCAGTCTGGACTCCACTTATAATGAGCAGTTCTTC
once,.,TRBV2,TRBJ1-2,CASSYDSYGYTF,TGTGCCAGCAGCTACGACAGTTATGGCTACACCTTC
.,TRBD1,TRBV19,TRBJ2-7,CASRARQGAGQYF,TGTGCCAGCCGAGCCAGACAGGGCGCGGGGCAGTACTTC
.,.,TRBV5-4,TRBJ2-3,CASSYMTDTQYF,TGTGCCAGCAGCTATATGACAGATACGCAGTATTTT
.,.,TRBV14,TRBJ1-2,CASSQATTGIGGYTF,TGTGCCAGCAGCCAAGCCACCACAGGGATCGGAGGCTACACCTTC
once,TRBD1,TRBV10-3,TRBJ1-6,CAISEGTGNSPLHF,TGTGCCATCAGTGAGGGGACAGGGAATTCACCCCTCCACTTT
.,.,TRBV5-1,TRBJ2-3,CASSLLDSTDTQYF,TGCGCCAGCAGCTTGTTAGACTCCACAGATACGCAGTATTTT
.,.,TRBV28,TRBJ1-5,CASSLKWGGPNNQPQHF,TGTGCCAGCAGTTTAAAGTGGGGAGGGCCGAACAATCAGCCCCAGCATTTT
.,TRBD2,TRBV5-4,TRBJ2-7,CASSSTSGRHFYEQYF,TGTGCCAGCAGCTCGACTAGCGGGAGACACTTTTACGAGCAGTACTTC
.,.,TRBV6-5,TRBJ2-6,CASTSSGANVLTF,TGTGCCAGCACTTCCTCTGGGGCCAACGTCCTGACTTTC
.,.,TRBV6-6,TRBJ2-3,CASSYPGRSEGDTQYF,TGTGCCAGCAGTTACCCCGGACGCTCCGAGGGAGATACGCAGTATTTT
.,TRBD2,TRBV7-6,TRBJ2-3,CASSLALGLASDTQYF,TGTGCCAGCAGCTTAGCGCTTGGACTAGCTTCAGATACGCAGTATTTT
.,TRBD2,TRBV6-5,TRBJ2-2,CASTGAGVAGELFF,TGTGCCAGCACGGGAGCGGGAGTAGCCGGGGAGCTGTTTTTT
once,TRBD2,TRBV28,TRBJ2-4,CASSLLPPSGRDIQYF,TGTGCCAGCAGTCTATTGCCCCCTAGCGGGAGGGACATTCAGTACTTC
.,TRBD1,TRBV3-1/TRBV3-2,TRBJ1-5,CASSQGWNRGDNQPQHF,TGTGCCAGCAGCCAAGGTTGGAACAGGGGTGACAATCAGCCCCAGCATTTT
.,.,TRBV19,TRBJ2-3,CASSERSGMGTDTQYF,TGTGCCAGTAGTGAGCGTTCGGGGATGGGCACAGATACGCAGTATTTT
.,TRBD1,TRBV28,TRBJ1-5,CASSSTGTGRQPQHF,TGTGCCAGCAGTTCCACCGGGACAGGGAGGCAGCCCCAGCATTTT
.,.,TRBV6-5,TRBJ2-1,CASSPEGRGTFF,TGTGCCAGCAGTCCCGAGGGCAGGGGAACGTTCTTC
.,.,TRBV29-1,TRBJ2-2,CSVGAGGNTGELFF,TGCAGCGTTGGCGCCGGGGGGAACACCGGGGAGCTGTTTTTT
.,TRBD2,TRBV11-3,TRBJ2-5,CASSESGRAGETQYF,TGTGCCAGCAGCGAAAGCGGGAGGGCCGGGGAGACCCAGTACTTC
.,.,TRBV28,TRBJ2-4,CASTWGGSRRAKNIQYF,TGTGCCAGCACCTGGGGGGGCTCCAGGAGGGCCAAAAACATTCAGTACTTC
.,.,TRBV7-9,TRBJ1-1,CASSLVEDTEAFF,TGTGCCAGCAGCTTAGTTGAGGACACTGAAGCTTTCTTT
once,.,TRBV29-1,TRBJ1-2,CSVVAGAPYGYTF,TGCAGCGTCGTAGCAGGGGCGCCCTATGGCTACACCTTC
.,TRBD1,TRBV5-1,TRBJ1-6,CASSTGVHQNSPLHF,TGCGCCAGTAGTACAGGGGTCCATCAAAATTCACCCCTCCACTTT
.,.,TRBV2,TRBJ2-3,CASSEDAGTSTDTQYF,TGTGCCAGCAGTGAAGACGCCGGGACTAGCACAGATACGCAGTATTTT
few,.,TRBV28,TRBJ1-4,CASGSGTRERKLFF,TGTGCCAGCGGATCAGGGACTCGGGAAAGAAAACTGTTTTTT
.,TRBD2,TRBV10-3,TRBJ2-5,CAISLAGQETQYF,TGTGCCATCAGCCTAGCGGGACAAGAGACCCAGTACTTC
.,TRBD1,TRBV12-3/TRBV12-4,TRBJ2-1,CASRTGTNEQFF,TGTGCCAGCAGGACAGGGACGAATGAGCAGTTCTTC
once,TRBD2,TRBV11-3,TRBJ2-1,CASSAGGSRHEQFF,TGTGCCAGCAGCGCCGGCGGGAGCCGGCATGAGCAGTTCTTC
.,.,TRBV10-1,TRBJ2-3,CASSGREGTDTQYF,TGCGCCAGCAGTGGACGCGAGGGCACAGATACGCAGTATTTT
.,TRBD1,TRBV24-1,TRBJ2-3,CATSDPKTGFSDTQYF,TGTGCCACCAGTGACCCAAAGACAGGGTTTTCAGATACGCAGTATTTT
.,.,TRBV18,TRBJ1-1,CASSMDSVNTEAFF,TGTGCCAGCTCTATGGACAGTGTGAACACTGAAGCTTTCTTT
.,TRBD2,TRBV6-5,TRBJ2-1,CASSYSVLAGGLEQFF,TGTGCCAGCAGTTACTCGGTCCTAGCGGGAGGGCTGGAGCAGTTCTTC
.,.,TRBV7-2,TRBJ2-5,CASSLGRGRVGETQYF,TGTGCCAGCAGCTTAGGTCGTGGCAGGGTAGGAGAGACCCAGTACTTC
.,.,TRBV3-1/TRBV3-2,TRBJ1-1,CASSPVGAAEAFF,TGTGCCAGCAGCCCCGTTGGGGCCGCTGAAGCTTTCTTT
.,.,TRBV7-2,TRBJ2-7,CASSAGKTYEQYF,TGTGCCAGCAGCGCCGGGAAAACCTACGAGCAGTACTTC
.,.,TRBV25-1,TRBJ1-4,CASSEFGVMDEKLFF,TGTGCCAGCAGTGAATTCGGGGTTATGGATGAAAAACTGTTTTTT
.,TRBD2,TRBV28,TRBJ2-1,CASRHSSGRNNEQFF,TGTGCCAGCAGACATTCTAGCGGGAGGAATAATGAGCAGTTCTTC
once,TRBD1,TRBV28,TRBJ2-5,CASSSSGQGMETQYF,TGTGCCAGCAGTTCATCGGGACAGGGTATGGAGACCCAGTACTTC
.,.,TRBV19,TRBJ2-5,CASSSQGAKETQYF,TGTGCCAGTAGTTCGCAGGGCGCCAAAGAGACCCAGTACTTC
.,.,TRBV5-5,TRBJ2-2,CASSLRTGRDTGELFF,TGTGCCAGCAGCCTACGGACAGGGAGGGACACCGGGGAGCTGTTTTTT
.,.,TRBV19,TRBJ2-4,CASSTGVAKNIQYF,TGTGCCAGTAGTACAGGGGTAGCCAAAAACATTCAGTACTTC
.,TRBD1,TRBV7-3,TRBJ2-5,CASSRTGGAEETQYF,TGTGCCAGCAGCCGAACAGGGGGCGCGGAAGAGACCCAGTACTTC
.,TRBD2,TRBV7-9,TRBJ2-7,CASSPPGFGRFEKSYEQYF,TGTGCCAGCAGCCCGCCAGGATTCGGGAGGTTTGAGAAGTCCTACGAGCAGTACTTC
.,.,TRBV10-2,TRBJ2-7,CASSRDFSYEQYF,TGCGCCAGCAGCCGGGACTTTTCCTACGAGCAGTACTTC
few,TRBD2,TRBV4-3,TRBJ2-1,CASSQAPGRGVADEQFF,TGCGCCAGCAGCCAAGCCCCGGGGCGGGGGGTAGCGGATGAGCAGTTCTTC